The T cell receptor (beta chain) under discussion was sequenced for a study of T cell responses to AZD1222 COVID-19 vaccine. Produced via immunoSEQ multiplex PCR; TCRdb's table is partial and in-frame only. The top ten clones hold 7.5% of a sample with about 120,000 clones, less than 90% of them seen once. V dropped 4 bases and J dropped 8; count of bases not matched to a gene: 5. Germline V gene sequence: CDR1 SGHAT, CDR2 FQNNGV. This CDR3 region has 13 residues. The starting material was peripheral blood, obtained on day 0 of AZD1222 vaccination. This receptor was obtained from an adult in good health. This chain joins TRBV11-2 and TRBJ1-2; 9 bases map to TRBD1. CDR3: CASSSRTGVGYTF. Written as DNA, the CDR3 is TGTGCCAGCAGCTCACGGACAGGGGTGGGCTACACCTTC.